This TCR beta chain originates from a study of blood T cell repertoires in COVID-19 (dated by TCRdb to 2019 to 2021). With respect to the entire study: The collaborator samples originated in the United States, Italy and Spain and spanned the acute and convalescent phases of COVID-19. The material from the prospective study consisted of cDNA or gDNA derived from T cells, B-cell-depleted T cells, or PBMCs. Deeply sampled blood TCRbeta repertoires from subjects exposed to, actively infected with, or recovered from COVID-19 were included in the dataset. The repertoires were made available in a free public database intended to serve as a resource for research on the immune response to SARS-CoV-2. The samples were drawn from the first 160 participants of the ongoing ImmuneRACE study and from over 950 subjects provided by 6 global collaborators. The sample metadata nearly always contained a de-identified subject ID, COVID-19 status, age in years and sex. Where HLA class I and class II types were available, the types were taken from metadata supplied by the sample provider, not from assay-based typing. Overall results and qualifications from the work: The quantity of clinical and demographic metadata differed by source and by participant and was supplied without curation.

Note on this clone: It lacks a known antigen. No base quality values were provided; no much bigger clone lies one nucleotide off.

Collaborating institutions collected whole blood in K2EDTA tubes following their own protocols. For TCRbeta analysis, collaborators shipped samples as frozen whole blood, isolated PBMCs, or DNA extracted from either of those sample types. TCRbeta CDR3 regions were amplified from genomic DNA using the immunoSEQ Assay, a bias-controlled multiplex PCR. In the authors' own workflow: The number of nucleated cells in each sample was estimated from the amplification of reference gene primers within the assay. To quantify the absolute abundance of each unique TCRbeta CDR3 rearrangement, sequence reads were collapsed and filtered. For each sample, productive Simpson clonality was calculated as the square root of Simpson's diversity index over productive rearrangements. TCRdb limited this immuneACCESS table to in-frame rearrangements with V and J called. A share of clones is missing; checked studies link under half to unresolved V genes, and the rest is unexplained. The DNA gave D and trimming, while V, J and clone size come from that table. This sample lists approximately 68,000 clones; approximately 89% were detected once. The ten most abundant clones make up roughly a third of the sample.

CDR1 is given as SEHNR and CDR2 as FQNEAQ, both from the germline V gene (reference sequence). Spanning cysteine to phenylalanine, the CDR3 consists of 16 amino acids. The only DNA kept is the CDR3, 48 bases in frame from the first base. Trimming at the junction amounts to 5 bases on V and 7 bases on J, and the germline ends lie 20 bases apart. This sequence uses TRBV7-9 and TRBJ1-4, with no reliable assignment of the D segment. Material: peripheral blood. This clonotype originated in an elderly woman with active or convalescent COVID-19. The bases read TGTGCCAGCAGCCGAAGCCTCCCGCCCGCGGGTGAAAAACTGTTTTTT. The encoded protein is CASSRSLPPAGEKLFF.